A selection of T cell receptor beta chains follows, all from one sample in a study of T cell responses to AZD1222 COVID-19 vaccine. The data were produced by immunoSEQ multiplex PCR, yet TCRdb's version contains in-frame clones alone and is incomplete. The data show 70,000 or so clones, 83% seen once. Sequencing used peripheral blood, obtained 28 days after the second AZD1222 dose. These receptors originate from an adult who received the AZD1222 COVID-19 vaccine. Each CDR3 is given with its conserved first and last residue. Each record gives: V gene, J gene, clone size, D gene, CDR3 DNA, CDR3 protein. D genes are given only for firm matches. Size is stated for part of the rows, as once, few or many counts, or as a class when the clone is expanded.

V gene: TRBV7-9; J gene: TRBJ1-2; clone size: -; D gene: -; CDR3 DNA: TGTGCCAGCAGCTTAGGCAGGGACTACAACTATGGCTACACCTTC; CDR3 protein: CASSLGRDYNYGYTF
V gene: TRBV25-1; J gene: TRBJ1-4; clone size: -; D gene: -; CDR3 DNA: TGTGCCAGCAGTGACCCGACTGAGGGGGTTACGGAAAAACTGTTTTTT; CDR3 protein: CASSDPTEGVTEKLFF
V gene: TRBV4-2; J gene: TRBJ1-1; clone size: -; D gene: -; CDR3 DNA: TGTGCCAGCAGCCAAGATCTGTCTTCCCCCCGTGAAGCTTTCTTT; CDR3 protein: CASSQDLSSPREAFF
V gene: TRBV11-3; J gene: TRBJ1-1; clone size: few; D gene: -; CDR3 DNA: TGTGCCAGCAGATCTACCGGTACTGAAGCTTTCTTT; CDR3 protein: CASRSTGTEAFF
V gene: TRBV20-1; J gene: TRBJ2-3; clone size: -; D gene: -; CDR3 DNA: TGCAGTGCTATATTAGGGGATACGCAGTATTTT; CDR3 protein: CSAILGDTQYF
V gene: TRBV7-8; J gene: TRBJ2-1; clone size: -; D gene: -; CDR3 DNA: TGTGCCAGCAGCTTAGCCCTGGCCGGGGCAAAACTGGATGAGCAGTTCTTC; CDR3 protein: CASSLALAGAKLDEQFF
V gene: TRBV19; J gene: TRBJ1-6; clone size: -; D gene: -; CDR3 DNA: TGTGCCAGTAGTATTGTGGTTGACGGATCACCCCTCCACTTT; CDR3 protein: CASSIVVDGSPLHF
V gene: TRBV27; J gene: TRBJ2-5; clone size: once; D gene: TRBD1; CDR3 DNA: TGTGCCAGCCAGGGACAGGGGGCCGGTGAGGAGACCCAGTACTTC; CDR3 protein: CASQGQGAGEETQYF
V gene: TRBV27; J gene: TRBJ1-6; clone size: few; D gene: -; CDR3 DNA: TGTGCCAGCAGTTTAGGGCTTTATAATTCACCCCTCCACTTT; CDR3 protein: CASSLGLYNSPLHF
V gene: TRBV5-1; J gene: TRBJ1-2; clone size: -; D gene: -; CDR3 DNA: TGCGCCAGCAGCTTCACAGGCAACTATGGCTACACCTTC; CDR3 protein: CASSFTGNYGYTF
V gene: TRBV5-1; J gene: TRBJ1-1; clone size: -; D gene: -; CDR3 DNA: TGCGCCAGCAGCTTGGGAGAGAACACTGAAGCTTTCTTT; CDR3 protein: CASSLGENTEAFF
V gene: TRBV5-1; J gene: TRBJ1-6; clone size: -; D gene: TRBD1; CDR3 DNA: TGCGCCAGCAGCACCGAATCAGGGGGAAATTCACCCCTCCACTTT; CDR3 protein: CASSTESGGNSPLHF
V gene: TRBV6-2/TRBV6-3; J gene: TRBJ1-1; clone size: -; D gene: -; CDR3 DNA: TGTGCCAGCAGTTACCCCGCGGGACCCAGGGAAGCTTTCTTT; CDR3 protein: CASSYPAGPREAFF
V gene: TRBV11-2; J gene: TRBJ2-7; clone size: -; D gene: -; CDR3 DNA: TGTGCCAGCAGCTTAGCCGGAGAGCAGTACTTC; CDR3 protein: CASSLAGEQYF
V gene: TRBV10-3; J gene: TRBJ1-5; clone size: -; D gene: -; CDR3 DNA: TGTGCCATCAGTGAGTCAGATAGCAATCAGCCCCAGCATTTT; CDR3 protein: CAISESDSNQPQHF
V gene: TRBV4-3; J gene: TRBJ2-5; clone size: few; D gene: TRBD2; CDR3 DNA: TGCGCCAGCAGCCAAGAGTCTAGCGGGGCTTGGTACCAAGAGACCCAGTACTTC; CDR3 protein: CASSQESSGAWYQETQYF
V gene: TRBV7-2; J gene: TRBJ2-3; clone size: -; D gene: -; CDR3 DNA: TGTGCCAGCAGTCCCGCCGTGGGTAGCACAGATACGCAGTATTTT; CDR3 protein: CASSPAVGSTDTQYF
V gene: TRBV7-2; J gene: TRBJ1-1; clone size: -; D gene: -; CDR3 DNA: TGTGCCAGCAGCTTAGTTACGTTTGCTGAAGCTTTCTTT; CDR3 protein: CASSLVTFAEAFF
V gene: TRBV7-2; J gene: TRBJ1-6; clone size: once; D gene: TRBD1; CDR3 DNA: TGTGCCAGCAGCTTAGCGCCGGGACAGGGCTACTATAATTCACCCCTCCACTTT; CDR3 protein: CASSLAPGQGYYNSPLHF
V gene: TRBV4-3; J gene: TRBJ1-3; clone size: -; D gene: TRBD1; CDR3 DNA: TGCGCCAGCAGCAAAGCCCCCAAACAGGGGTCTGGAAACACCATATATTTT; CDR3 protein: CASSKAPKQGSGNTIYF